Following are 21 T cell receptor beta chains from one sample sequenced in a study of OX40 agonist ivuxolimab in advanced cancers. Sequencing used immunoSEQ multiplex PCR; TCRdb keeps in-frame clones, though not all of them. Of some 150,000 clones listed, 90% are singletons. The sample was CD4+ or CD8+ T cells sorted from blood, taken in a trial of the OX40 agonist ivuxolimab. These TCRs come from an adult with an advanced solid tumor such as melanoma, head and neck, liver or kidney cancer.

This chain links TRBV19 with TRBJ1-1; possibly TRBD1 for D (6 bases). The V gene's germline CDR1 is LNHDA and CDR2 SQIVND (reference sequence). This CDR3 is built from 13 residues. Trimming left V 7 bases short and J 4 bases short, with 13 bases between. The CDR3 sequence is CASTRQARTEAFF. CDR3 bases: TGTGCCAGTACCCGACAGGCTCGCACTGAAGCTTTCTTT.

V and J are TRBV7-2 and TRBJ2-7; D unclear. Looked up from germline, CDR1 is SGHTA and CDR2 is FQGNSA. Deletions cut 0 bases from V and 2 bases from J, with 14 bases between. The CDR3 consists of 16 residues. The CDR3 DNA follows: TGTGCCAGCAGCTTAGCGCGTACAGTGACGACCTACGAGCAGTACTTC. It translates to CASSLARTVTTYEQYF.

J is TRBJ2-7 and V is TRBV28; 9 bases fit TRBD2. V trimming: 7 bases; J trimming: 4 bases; junction bases outside the gene matches: 8. This CDR3 contains 14 residues. Germline V gene data show CDR1 as MDHEN and CDR2 as SYDVKM. CDR3 sequence reads: CASKRTSDWYEQYF. The DNA for the CDR3 is TGTGCCAGCAAGAGGACTAGCGACTGGTACGAGCAGTACTTC.

The V gene is TRBV7-3, the J gene TRBJ2-2; D is undetermined. The germline V and J ends were trimmed by 3 bases and 1 base, with 6 bases remaining between them. CDR1 SGHTA and CDR2 FQGTGA come from the germline V gene. The CDR3 totals 14 residues. The CDR3 DNA is TGTGCCAGCAGCTTGGGCCAGAACACCGGGGAGCTGTTTTTT. It is translated as CASSLGQNTGELFF.

The chain combines TRBV7-9 with TRBJ1-1, with a possible D match to TRBD1 (6 bases). Germline V CDR1 and CDR2: SEHNR, FQNEAQ (reference sequence). The germline V and J ends were trimmed by 3 bases and 7 bases, with 15 bases remaining between them. The CDR3 is 14 amino acids. CDR3 coding DNA: TGTGCCAGCAGCTTTTCGGGGGCCAATTTTGAAGCTTTCTTT. Translated, it gives CASSFSGANFEAFF.

The CDR3 protein is CASSLRGTSGSYNEQFF. CDR3 in DNA: TGTGCCAGCAGCTTAAGAGGGACTAGCGGGTCTTACAATGAGCAGTTCTTC. The rearrangement uses TRBV7-6 and TRBJ2-1, with TRBD2 matching 12 bases. The CDR3 covers 17 residues. Trimming took 2 bases from V and 4 from J; bases not matched to a gene: 6. Germline loops: CDR1 SGHVS, CDR2 FNYEAQ. The full variable domain, in which reference TRBV7-6 and TRBJ2-1 provide the parts outside the CDR3, is GAGVSQSPRYKVTKRGQDVALRCDPISGHVSLYWYRQALGQGPEFLTYFNYEAQQDKSGLPNDRFSAERPEGSISTLTIQRTEQRDSAMYRCASSLRGTSGSYNEQFFGPGTRLTVL.

This rearrangement joins TRBV20-1 to TRBJ2-7; possible D gene TRBD2, 6 bases. Germline CDR1 is DFQATT and CDR2 is SNEGSKA (reference sequence). The CDR3 length is 11 residues. Trimming pared 5 bases from V and 7 bases from J, leaving 12 bases between. CDR3 amino acids: CSAGGAEEQYF. In DNA form, the CDR3 reads TGCAGTGCTGGCGGGGCAGAAGAGCAGTACTTC.

This chain uses TRBV30 with TRBJ2-1; D ambiguous. The CDR3 consists of 11 residues. Looked up from germline, CDR1 is GTSNPN and CDR2 is SVGIG (reference sequence). Trimming shortened V by 4 bases and J by 7 bases, and 8 bases separated the two germline ends. The CDR3 DNA reads TGTGCCTGGACGGATATAAATGAGCAGTTCTTC. It is translated as CAWTDINEQFF.

This chain uses TRBV5-1 with TRBJ2-2, with 13 bases aligning to TRBD2. The V gene end was trimmed by 3 bases and the J gene end by 4 bases; junction bases not matched to a gene: 9. This CDR3 region has 18 residues. The germline V gene encodes CDR1 SGHRS and CDR2 YFSETQ. The CDR3 DNA reads TGCGCCAGCAGCTCCGGACTAGCGGGGGCACCCTCCACCGGGGAGCTGTTTTTT. This translates into CASSSGLAGAPSTGELFF.

The gene calls are TRBV10-1 and TRBJ2-3; a weak D match, TRBD2 (6 bases). The CDR3 spans 16 residues. Trimming pared 0 bases from V and 5 bases from J, leaving 15 bases between. Germline V gene lookup returns CDR1 WNHNN and CDR2 SYGVQD (reference sequence). The CDR3 DNA reads as TGCGCCAGCAGTGAGTCAAGGGGAGGTGGGGGAGATACGCAGTATTTT. It codes for CASSESRGGGGDTQYF.

The chain employs TRBV11-2 and TRBJ2-7; TRBD2 matches 8 bases. In germline, CDR1 is SGHAT, CDR2 FQNNGV. The J segment lost 2 bases and the V segment lost 2 bases, leaving 5 bases of the junction unmatched. The CDR3 sequence is 15 residues long. The CDR3 reads CASSLKREFPYEQYF. CDR3 coding DNA: TGTGCCAGCAGCTTAAAGCGGGAGTTCCCCTACGAGCAGTACTTC.

This clone appeared a single time. The chain uses TRBV7-2 and TRBJ2-7; D unresolved. V was cut by 5 bases and J by 0 bases, with 2 bases left in between. CDR3 length: 11 amino acids. Germline V gives CDR1 SGHTA, CDR2 FQGNSA. The CDR3 DNA follows: TGTGCCAGCAGCGCCTCCTACGAGCAGTACTTC. Amino acids: CASSASYEQYF.

V usage is TRBV7-6 and J usage is TRBJ1-1, with 9 bases identical to TRBD1. J lost 5 bases, V lost 5 bases, and 3 bases had no gene match. Germline lookup yields CDR1 SGHVS and CDR2 FNYEAQ. The CDR3 runs to 13 residues. The DNA of the CDR3 is TGTGCCAGCAGCCCTGGACAGGGGACTGAAGCTTTCTTT. Residues: CASSPGQGTEAFF.

The sample holds one count of this clone. V gene TRBV6-1 combines with J gene TRBJ2-1; the D call may be TRBD1 or TRBD2 (5 bases each). The CDR3 runs to 12 residues. Trimming cost V 5 bases and J 10 bases, with 12 bases left between them. CDR1 is MNHNS and CDR2 is SASEGT in the germline V gene. DNA for the CDR3: TGTGCCAGCAGTTTATACCGGGACGAGCAGTTCTTC. This sequence encodes CASSLYRDEQFF.

This rearrangement joins TRBV10-3 to TRBJ1-3; D is ambiguous. V was pared by 4 bases and J by 4 bases, with 5 bases between. From germline, CDR1 is ENHRY and CDR2 SYGVKD. This CDR3 has 12 amino acids. CDR3: CAISVPGNTIYF. The DNA for the CDR3 is TGTGCCATCAGTGTCCCCGGAAACACCATATATTTT.

The rearrangement joins TRBV4-2 to TRBJ2-2; 10 positions agree with TRBD2. CDR1 is LGHNA, CDR2 YNFKEQ, per germline. CDR3 size: 19 residues. With V trimmed by 0 bases and J by 5 bases, 12 bases remained unmatched. DNA of the CDR3: TGTGCCAGCAGCCAAGATAGGGCTAGCGGGAGTAGAAGTACCGGGGAGCTGTTTTTT. This codes for CASSQDRASGSRSTGELFF.

CDR3 nucleotides: TGTGCCAGCAGTTCTCCTACAGGGAGAGCTTTCTTT. Translation gives CASSSPTGRAFF. The chain joins TRBV6-6 to TRBJ1-1; TRBD1 might be the D (6 bases). Germline CDR1 is MNHNY and CDR2 is SVGAGI (reference sequence). Trimming stripped 4 bases from V and 10 bases from J, with 13 bases between. The CDR3 covers 12 residues.

The gene calls are TRBV7-2 and TRBJ2-5; 8 positions match TRBD1. Germline V lookup: CDR1 SGHTA, CDR2 FQGNSA. V lost 2 bases to trimming and J lost 5 bases; unmatched junction nucleotides: 7. This CDR3 is 15 amino acids long. The CDR3 DNA follows: TGTGCCAGCAGCTTAACGGCAGGGGGCTGGGAGACCCAGTACTTC. This encodes CASSLTAGGWETQYF.

The chain joins TRBV15 to TRBJ2-7; 9 nucleotides line up with TRBD1. The CDR3 totals 15 residues. Trimming removed 0 bases from V and 5 bases from J; junction bases left unmatched: 5. Germline V gives CDR1 LNHNV, CDR2 YYDKDF (reference sequence). CDR3 sequence: CATSREETGGDEQYF. The CDR3 DNA is TGTGCCACCAGCAGAGAGGAGACAGGGGGGGACGAGCAGTACTTC.

The genes are TRBV18 and TRBJ2-4, with D uncertain. Germline V gene data show CDR1 as KGHSH and CDR2 as LQKENI. This CDR3 is 13 amino acids long. V shed 3 bases and J shed 5 bases, with 8 bases lying between them. The CDR3 protein is CASSPRRENIQYF. The CDR3 DNA is TGTGCCAGCTCACCGCGAAGGGAAAACATTCAGTACTTC.

The genes are TRBV19 and TRBJ2-2, with D uncertain. Deletions cut 5 bases from V and 5 bases from J, with 6 bases between. CDR1 is LNHDA and CDR2 is SQIVND in the germline V gene (reference sequence). The CDR3 loop spans 12 amino acids. As DNA, the CDR3 is TGTGCCAGTAGTCATTTGACCGGGGAGCTGTTTTTT. Protein product: CASSHLTGELFF.